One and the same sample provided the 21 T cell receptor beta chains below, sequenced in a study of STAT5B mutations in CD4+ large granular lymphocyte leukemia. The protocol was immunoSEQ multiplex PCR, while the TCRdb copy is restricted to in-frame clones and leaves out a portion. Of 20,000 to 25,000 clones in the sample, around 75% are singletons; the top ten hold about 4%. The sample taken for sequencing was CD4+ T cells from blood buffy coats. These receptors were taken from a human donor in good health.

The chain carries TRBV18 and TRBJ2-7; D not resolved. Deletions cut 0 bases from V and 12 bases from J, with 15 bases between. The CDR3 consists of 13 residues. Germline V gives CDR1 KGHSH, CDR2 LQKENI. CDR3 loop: CASSPPAEIEVYF. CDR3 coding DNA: TGTGCCAGCTCACCACCGGCGGAGATTGAGGTGTACTTC. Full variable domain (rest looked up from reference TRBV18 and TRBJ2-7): NAGVMQNPRHLVRRRGQEARLRCSPMKGHSHVYWYRQLPEEGLKFMVYLQKENIIDESGMPKERFSAEFPKEGPSILRIQQVVRGDSAAYFCASSPPAEIEVYFGPGTRLTVT.

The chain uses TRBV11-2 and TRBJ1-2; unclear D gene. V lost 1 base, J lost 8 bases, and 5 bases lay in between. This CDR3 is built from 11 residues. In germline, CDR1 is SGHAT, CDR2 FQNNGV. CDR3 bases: TGTGCCAGCAGCTTAGTATACGGCTACACCTTC. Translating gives CASSLVYGYTF.

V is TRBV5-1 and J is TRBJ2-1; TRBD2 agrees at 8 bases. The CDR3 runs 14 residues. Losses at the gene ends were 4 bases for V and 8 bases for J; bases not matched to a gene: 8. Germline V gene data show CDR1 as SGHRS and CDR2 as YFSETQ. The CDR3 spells CASSRGLVGDEQFF. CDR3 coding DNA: TGCGCCAGCAGCCGGGGACTAGTTGGCGATGAGCAGTTCTTC.

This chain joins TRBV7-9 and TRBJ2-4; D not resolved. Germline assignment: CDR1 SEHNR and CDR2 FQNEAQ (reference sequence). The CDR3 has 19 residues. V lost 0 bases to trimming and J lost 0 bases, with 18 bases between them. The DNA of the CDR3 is TGTGCCAGCAGCTTAGCCCTCATAGGGTCGTTCGTAGCCAAAAACATTCAGTACTTC. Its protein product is CASSLALIGSFVAKNIQYF.

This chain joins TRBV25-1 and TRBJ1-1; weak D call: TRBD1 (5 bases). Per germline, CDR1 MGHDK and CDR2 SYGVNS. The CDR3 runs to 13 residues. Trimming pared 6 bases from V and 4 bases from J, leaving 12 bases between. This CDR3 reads CASRGQGTTEAFF. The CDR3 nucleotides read TGTGCCAGCAGGGGGCAGGGTACCACTGAAGCTTTCTTT.

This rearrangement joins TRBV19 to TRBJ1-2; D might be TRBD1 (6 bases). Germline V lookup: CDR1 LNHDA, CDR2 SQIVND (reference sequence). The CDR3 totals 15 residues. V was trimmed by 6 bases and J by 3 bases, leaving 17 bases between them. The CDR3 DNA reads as TGTGCCAGTAGCAACGGGGGGGGCGCAGACTATGGCTACACCTTC. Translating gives CASSNGGGADYGYTF.

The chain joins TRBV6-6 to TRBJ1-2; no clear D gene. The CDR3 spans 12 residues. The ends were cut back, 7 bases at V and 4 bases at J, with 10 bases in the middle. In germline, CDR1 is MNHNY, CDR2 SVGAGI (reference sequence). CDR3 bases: TGTGCCAGCAAAAAGGAGGGCTATGGCTACACCTTC. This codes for CASKKEGYGYTF.

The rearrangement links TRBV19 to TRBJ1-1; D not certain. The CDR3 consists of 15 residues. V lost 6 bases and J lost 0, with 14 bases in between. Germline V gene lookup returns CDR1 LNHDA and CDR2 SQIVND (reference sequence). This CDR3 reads CASRGRRIMNTEAFF. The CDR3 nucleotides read TGTGCCAGTAGAGGGAGACGGATCATGAACACTGAAGCTTTCTTT.

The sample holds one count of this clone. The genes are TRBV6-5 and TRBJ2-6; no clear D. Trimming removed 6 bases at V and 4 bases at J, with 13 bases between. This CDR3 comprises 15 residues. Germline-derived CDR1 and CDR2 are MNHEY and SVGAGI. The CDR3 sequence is CASRAAGSGANVLTF. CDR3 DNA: TGTGCCAGCAGGGCCGCAGGCTCCGGGGCCAACGTCCTGACTTTC.

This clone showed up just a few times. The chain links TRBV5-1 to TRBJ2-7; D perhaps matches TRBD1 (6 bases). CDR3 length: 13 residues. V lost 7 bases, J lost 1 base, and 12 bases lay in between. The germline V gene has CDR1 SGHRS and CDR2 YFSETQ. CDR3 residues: CASGRQASYEQYF. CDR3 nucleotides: TGCGCCAGCGGGCGACAGGCTTCCTACGAGCAGTACTTC. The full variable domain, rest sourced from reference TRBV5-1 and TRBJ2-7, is KAGVTQTPRYLIKTRGQQVTLSCSPISGHRSVSWYQQTPGQGLQFLFEYFSETQRNKGNFPGRFSGRQFSNSRSEMNVSTLELGDSALYLCASGRQASYEQYFGPGTRLTVT.

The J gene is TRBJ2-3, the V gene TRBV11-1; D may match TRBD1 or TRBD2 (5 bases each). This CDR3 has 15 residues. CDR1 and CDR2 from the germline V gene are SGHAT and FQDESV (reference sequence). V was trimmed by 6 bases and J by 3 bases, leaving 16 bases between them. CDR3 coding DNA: TGTGCCAGCAGGCTTAGAGGGGAAGGGACAGATACGCAGTATTTT. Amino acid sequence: CASRLRGEGTDTQYF. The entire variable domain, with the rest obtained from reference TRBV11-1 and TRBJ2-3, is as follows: EAEVAQSPRYKITEKSQAVAFWCDPISGHATLYWYRQILGQGPELLVQFQDESVVDDSQLPKDRFSAERLKGVDSTLKIQPAELGDSAMYLCASRLRGEGTDTQYFGPGTRLTVL.

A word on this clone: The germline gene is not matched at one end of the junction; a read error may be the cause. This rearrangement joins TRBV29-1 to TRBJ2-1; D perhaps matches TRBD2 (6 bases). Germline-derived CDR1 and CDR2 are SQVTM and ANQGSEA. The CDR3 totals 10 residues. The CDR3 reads CGVEGTLQFF. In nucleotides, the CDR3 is TGCGGCGTTGAAGGGACTTTACAGTTCTTC.

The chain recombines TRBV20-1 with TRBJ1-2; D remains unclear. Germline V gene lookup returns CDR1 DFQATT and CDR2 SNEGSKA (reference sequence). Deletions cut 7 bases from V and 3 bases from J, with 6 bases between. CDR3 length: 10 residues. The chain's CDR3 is CSVEDYGYTF. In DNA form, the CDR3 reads TGCAGTGTAGAGGACTATGGCTACACCTTC.

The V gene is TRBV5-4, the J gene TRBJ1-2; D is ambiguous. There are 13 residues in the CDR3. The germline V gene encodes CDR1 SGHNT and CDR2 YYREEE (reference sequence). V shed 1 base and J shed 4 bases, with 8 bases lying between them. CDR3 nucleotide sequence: TGTGCCAGCAGCTTGATGGAGGGCTATGGCTACACCTTC. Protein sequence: CASSLMEGYGYTF.

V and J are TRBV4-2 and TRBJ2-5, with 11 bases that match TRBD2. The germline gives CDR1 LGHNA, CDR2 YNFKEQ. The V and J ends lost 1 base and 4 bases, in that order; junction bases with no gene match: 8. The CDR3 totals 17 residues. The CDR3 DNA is TGTGCCAGCAGCCAAGGCCTAGCGGGAGGATTTTTAGAGACCCAGTACTTC. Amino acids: CASSQGLAGGFLETQYF.

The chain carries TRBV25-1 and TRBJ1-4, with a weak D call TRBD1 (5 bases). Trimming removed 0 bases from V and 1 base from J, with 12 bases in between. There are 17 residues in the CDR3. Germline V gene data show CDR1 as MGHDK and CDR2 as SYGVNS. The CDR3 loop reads CASSEYQRRGTNEKLFF. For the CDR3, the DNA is TGTGCCAGCAGTGAATATCAACGGAGGGGAACTAATGAAAAACTGTTTTTT.

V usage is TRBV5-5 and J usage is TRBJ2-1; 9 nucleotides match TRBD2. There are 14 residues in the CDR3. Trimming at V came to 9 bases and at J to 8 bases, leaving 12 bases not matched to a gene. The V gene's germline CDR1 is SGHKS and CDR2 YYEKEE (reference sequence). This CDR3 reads CATKLLAGFDEQFF. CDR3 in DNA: TGTGCCACTAAGCTCCTAGCGGGATTCGATGAGCAGTTCTTC. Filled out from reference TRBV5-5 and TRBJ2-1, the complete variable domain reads DAGVTQSPTHLIKTRGQQVTLRCSPISGHKSVSWYQQVLGQGPQFIFQYYEKEERGRGNFPDRFSARQFPNYSSELNVNALLLGDSALYLCATKLLAGFDEQFFGPGTRLTVL.

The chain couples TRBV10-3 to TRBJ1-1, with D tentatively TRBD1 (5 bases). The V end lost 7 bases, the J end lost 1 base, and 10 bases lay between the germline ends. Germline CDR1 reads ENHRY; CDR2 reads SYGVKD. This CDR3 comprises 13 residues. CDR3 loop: CAIMRDGNTEAFF. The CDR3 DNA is TGTGCCATCATGCGGGACGGGAACACTGAAGCTTTCTTT.

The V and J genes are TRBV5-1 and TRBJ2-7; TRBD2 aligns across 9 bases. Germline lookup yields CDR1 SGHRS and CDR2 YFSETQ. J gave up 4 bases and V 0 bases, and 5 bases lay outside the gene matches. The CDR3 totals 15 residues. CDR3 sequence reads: CASSLEGTSWYEQYF. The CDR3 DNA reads TGCGCCAGCAGCTTGGAGGGGACTAGCTGGTACGAGCAGTACTTC. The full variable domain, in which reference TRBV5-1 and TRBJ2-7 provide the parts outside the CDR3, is KAGVTQTPRYLIKTRGQQVTLSCSPISGHRSVSWYQQTPGQGLQFLFEYFSETQRNKGNFPGRFSGRQFSNSRSEMNVSTLELGDSALYLCASSLEGTSWYEQYFGPGTRLTVT.

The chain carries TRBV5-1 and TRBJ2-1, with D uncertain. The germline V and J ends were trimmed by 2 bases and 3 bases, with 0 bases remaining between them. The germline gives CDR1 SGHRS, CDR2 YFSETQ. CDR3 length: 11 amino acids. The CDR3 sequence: CASSFYNEQFF. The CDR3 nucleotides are TGCGCCAGCAGCTTCTACAATGAGCAGTTCTTC. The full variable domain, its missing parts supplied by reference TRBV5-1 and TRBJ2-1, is KAGVTQTPRYLIKTRGQQVTLSCSPISGHRSVSWYQQTPGQGLQFLFEYFSETQRNKGNFPGRFSGRQFSNSRSEMNVSTLELGDSALYLCASSFYNEQFFGPGTRLTVL.

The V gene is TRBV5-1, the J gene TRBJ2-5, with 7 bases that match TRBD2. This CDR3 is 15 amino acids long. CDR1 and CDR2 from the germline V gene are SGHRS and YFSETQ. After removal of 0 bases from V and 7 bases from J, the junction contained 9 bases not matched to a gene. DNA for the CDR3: TGCGCCAGCAGCTTGGAAGCGGGACCCTGGGGGACCCAGTACTTC. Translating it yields CASSLEAGPWGTQYF.